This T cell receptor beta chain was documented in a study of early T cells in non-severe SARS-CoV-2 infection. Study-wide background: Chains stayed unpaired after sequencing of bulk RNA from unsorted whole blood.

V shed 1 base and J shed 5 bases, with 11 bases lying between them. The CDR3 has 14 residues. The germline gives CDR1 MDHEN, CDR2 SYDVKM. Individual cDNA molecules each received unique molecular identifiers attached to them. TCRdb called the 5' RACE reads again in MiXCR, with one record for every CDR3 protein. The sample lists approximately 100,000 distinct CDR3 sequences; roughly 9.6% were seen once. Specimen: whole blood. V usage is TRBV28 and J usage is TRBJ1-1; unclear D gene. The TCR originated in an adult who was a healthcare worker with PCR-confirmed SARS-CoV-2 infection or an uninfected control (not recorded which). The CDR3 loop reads CASSLFGTGTEAFF. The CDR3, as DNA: TGTGCCAGCAGTTTATTCGGCACCGGGACTGAAGCTTTCTTT.